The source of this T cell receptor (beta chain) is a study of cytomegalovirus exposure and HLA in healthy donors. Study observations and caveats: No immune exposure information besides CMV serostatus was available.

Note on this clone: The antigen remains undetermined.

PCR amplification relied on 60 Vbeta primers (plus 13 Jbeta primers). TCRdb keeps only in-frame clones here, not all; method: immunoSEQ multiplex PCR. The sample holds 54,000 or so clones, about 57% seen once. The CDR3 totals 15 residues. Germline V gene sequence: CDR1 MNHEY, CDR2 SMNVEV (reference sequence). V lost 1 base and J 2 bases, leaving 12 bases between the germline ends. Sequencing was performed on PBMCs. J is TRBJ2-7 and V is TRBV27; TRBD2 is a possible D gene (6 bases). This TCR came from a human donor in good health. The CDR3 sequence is CASSLLGTATYEQYF. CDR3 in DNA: TGTGCCAGCAGTTTATTAGGGACTGCCACCTACGAGCAGTACTTC.